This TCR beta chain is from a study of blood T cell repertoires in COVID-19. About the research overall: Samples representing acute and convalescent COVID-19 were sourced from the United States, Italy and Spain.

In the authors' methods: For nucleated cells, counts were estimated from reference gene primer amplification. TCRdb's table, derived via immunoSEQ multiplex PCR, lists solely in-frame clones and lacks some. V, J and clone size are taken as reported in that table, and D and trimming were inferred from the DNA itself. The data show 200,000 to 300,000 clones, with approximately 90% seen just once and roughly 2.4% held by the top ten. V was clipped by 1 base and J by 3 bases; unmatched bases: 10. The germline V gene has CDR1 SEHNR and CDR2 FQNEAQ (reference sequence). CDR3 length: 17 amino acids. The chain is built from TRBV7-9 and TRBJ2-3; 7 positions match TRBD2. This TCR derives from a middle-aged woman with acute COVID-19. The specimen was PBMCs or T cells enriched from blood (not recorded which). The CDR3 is CASSLGEGPRETDTQYF. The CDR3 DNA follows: TGTGCCAGCAGCTTAGGGGAGGGTCCGCGGGAGACAGATACGCAGTATTTT.